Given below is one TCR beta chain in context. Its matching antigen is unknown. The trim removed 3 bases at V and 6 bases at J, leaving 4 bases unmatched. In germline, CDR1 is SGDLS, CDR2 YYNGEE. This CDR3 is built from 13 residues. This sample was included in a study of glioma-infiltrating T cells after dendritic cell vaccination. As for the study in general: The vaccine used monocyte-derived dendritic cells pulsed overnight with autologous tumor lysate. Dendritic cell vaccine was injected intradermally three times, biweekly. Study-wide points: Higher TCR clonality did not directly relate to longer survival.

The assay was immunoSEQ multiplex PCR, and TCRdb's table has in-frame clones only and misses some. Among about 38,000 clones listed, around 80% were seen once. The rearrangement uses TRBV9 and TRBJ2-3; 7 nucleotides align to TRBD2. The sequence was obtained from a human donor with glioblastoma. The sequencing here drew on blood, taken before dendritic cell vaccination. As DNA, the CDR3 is TGTGCCAGCAGCGCCGGGGGAGGGGATACGCAGTATTTT. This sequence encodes CASSAGGGDTQYF. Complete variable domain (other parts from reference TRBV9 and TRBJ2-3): DSGVTQTPKHLITATGQRVTLRCSPRSGDLSVYWYQQSLDQGLQFLIQYYNGEERAKGNILERFSAQQFPDLHSELNLSSLELGDSALYFCASSAGGGDTQYFGPGTRLTVL.